The present T cell receptor beta chain was sequenced within a study of spatial heterogeneity in lung cancer (dated by TCRdb to the late 2010s). Regarding the study in general: Beta-chain transcripts were consistently detected in greater numbers than alpha-chain transcripts, which likely reflected higher beta-chain transcript abundance. In the raw uncorrected reads, each unique combination of TCR and UMI appeared more than ten times on average. TCR alpha and beta repertoires were quantitatively compared across multiple tumor regions, matched nontumor lung and blood in non-small cell lung cancer. Nonsynonymous mutation counts, determined by whole-exome sequencing of tumor tissue, were related to features of the TCR repertoire. Both alpha and beta chains were TCR-sequenced in approximately 220 tumor regions, under 80 matched nontumor lung samples and approximately 50 PBMC samples obtained at surgery. Study-level results and caveats: Confirming at a functional level the hypothesis that regional TCRs recognize regional mutations was considered to require additional single-cell paired TCR alpha and beta sequencing.

Remarks on this clonotype: Its antigen has not been determined. Per-base qualities were not stored, and no clone one base away is much larger.

The label giving this sample's time point can be read as: sample taken at primary tumor resection. Samples were obtained from over 70 patients with early-stage, untreated non-small cell lung cancer from the lung TRACERx cohort. Whole RNA extracted from tumor and nontumor lung tissue, or from cryopreserved PBMC samples, was used for TCR sequencing without cell sorting. Only patients for whom sufficient RNA was available from at least two tumor regions were selected for TCR sequencing. Tumor and adjacent nontumor lung specimens were reviewed by a lung pathologist before selection. The germline V gene encodes CDR1 MNHEY and CDR2 SVGEGT. Counted from cysteine to phenylalanine, this CDR3 has 16 amino acids. The sequence is cut down to CDR3 DNA, 48 bases in frame from base 1. Trimming takes 6 bases from V and 5 bases from J, and the germline ends sit 22 bases apart. The method was 5' RACE. Sequenced using a NextSeq 500. To allow correction of PCR and sequencing errors, the TCR library protocol tagged every TCR cDNA molecule with a unique molecular identifier. The authors processed their data as follows. Decombinator tools were used for TCR identification, UMI-based error correction and CDR3 extraction. Expanded TCRs were defined as those above a frequency of 2 per 1,000, corresponding to the top 1% of the tumor frequency distribution. Each repertoire was subsampled 100 times to 5,000 TCRs, after which Renyi diversity was computed with the R vegan package. To build CDR3 similarity networks, amino acid triplet string-kernel similarity was used, and CDR3s were connected when their pairwise similarity was above 0.82. The public sequencing data were trimmed at Q25 with fastp and processed into clonotypes with MiXCR by TCRdb, which kept only in-frame beta chains. When rows share a CDR3 protein, they turn into one entry using the most common DNA and genes. TCRdb's processing, not the authors', yielded these V and J calls. The sample table contains about 2,000 distinct CDR3 sequences; only one count was recorded for 6.5% to 8.5% of them. The ten largest clones capture approximately 13% of the sample.

The receptor comes from a male donor with early-stage non-small cell lung cancer. The sample was normal lung tissue next to the tumor, taken at surgery. The rearrangement joined TRBV6-2 or TRBV6-3 to TRBJ2-5; the D region is possibly TRBD1 or TRBD2, each matching across 6 bases. The CDR3 protein sequence reads: CASSPGDIPAVETQYF. The sequenced DNA: TGTGCCAGCAGCCCGGGGGACATCCCGGCCGTGGAGACCCAGTACTTC.